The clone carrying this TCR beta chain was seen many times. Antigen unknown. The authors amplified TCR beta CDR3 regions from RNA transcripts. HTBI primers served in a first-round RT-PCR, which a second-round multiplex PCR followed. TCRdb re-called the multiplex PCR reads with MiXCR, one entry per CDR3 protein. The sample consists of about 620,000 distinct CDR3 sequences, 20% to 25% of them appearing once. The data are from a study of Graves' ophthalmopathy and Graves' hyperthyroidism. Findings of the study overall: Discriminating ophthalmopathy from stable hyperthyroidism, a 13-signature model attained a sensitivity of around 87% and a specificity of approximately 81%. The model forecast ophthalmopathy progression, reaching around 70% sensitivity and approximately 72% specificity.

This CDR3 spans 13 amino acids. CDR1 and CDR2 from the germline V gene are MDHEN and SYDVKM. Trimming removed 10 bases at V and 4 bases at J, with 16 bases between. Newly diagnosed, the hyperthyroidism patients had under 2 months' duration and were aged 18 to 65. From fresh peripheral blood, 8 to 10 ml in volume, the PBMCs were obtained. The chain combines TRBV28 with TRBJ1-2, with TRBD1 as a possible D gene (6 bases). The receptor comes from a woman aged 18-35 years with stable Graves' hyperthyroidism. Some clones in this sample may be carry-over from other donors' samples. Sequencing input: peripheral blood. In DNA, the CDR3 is TGTGCCACCGCCCCGGGACAACTCTATGGCTACACCTTC. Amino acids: CATAPGQLYGYTF.